These T cell receptor beta chains were read from a single sample in a study of blood T cell repertoires in COVID-19. This table comes from immunoSEQ multiplex PCR, and its TCRdb copy is limited to in-frame clones, with some not included. There are around 68,000 clones in the sample; approximately 79% occur only once, and about 15% lies in the top ten. Sequenced: peripheral blood. All receptors come from a man older than 75 with active COVID-19. The CDR3 runs from the conserved cysteine through the conserved F or W. The D gene is left open where the match is weak. Some rows have no size entry. The others give once, few or many, or a class for an expanded clone.

abundance: -
v_gene: TRBV30
j_gene: TRBJ1-1
d_gene: -
CDR3nt: TGTGCCTGGAAAGCATACACTGAAGCTTTCTTT
CDR3aa: CAWKAYTEAFF

abundance: -
v_gene: TRBV10-3
j_gene: TRBJ1-2
d_gene: TRBD1
CDR3nt: TGTGCCATCAGTGGGGGACAGCATGGCTACACCTTC
CDR3aa: CAISGGQHGYTF

abundance: -
v_gene: TRBV4-2
j_gene: TRBJ2-7
d_gene: -
CDR3nt: TGTGCCAGCAGCCAGCAAAGTAGCTCCTACGAGCAGTACTTC
CDR3aa: CASSQQSSSYEQYF

abundance: -
v_gene: TRBV18
j_gene: TRBJ2-3
d_gene: TRBD2
CDR3nt: TGTGCCAGCTCACCACCCACTAGCGGGGAAGCAGATACGCAGTATTTT
CDR3aa: CASSPPTSGEADTQYF

abundance: -
v_gene: TRBV27
j_gene: TRBJ1-6
d_gene: -
CDR3nt: TGTGCCAGCTCCTACAGGGAAAGGAATTCACCCCTCCACTTT
CDR3aa: CASSYRERNSPLHF

abundance: -
v_gene: TRBV18
j_gene: TRBJ2-6
d_gene: TRBD2
CDR3nt: TGTGCCAGCTCACCAAGGACTAGCGGGGGGTTATTTGGCTCTGGGGCCAACGTCCTGACTTTC
CDR3aa: CASSPRTSGGLFGSGANVLTF

abundance: -
v_gene: TRBV6-6
j_gene: TRBJ1-2
d_gene: TRBD1
CDR3nt: TGTGCCAGCAGTTACTCGCATGGGACAGGAAACTATGGCTACACCTTC
CDR3aa: CASSYSHGTGNYGYTF

abundance: -
v_gene: TRBV5-1
j_gene: TRBJ2-6
d_gene: TRBD1
CDR3nt: TGCGCCAGCGCACAGGGGGCGAGAGGGGCCAACGTCCTGACTTTC
CDR3aa: CASAQGARGANVLTF

abundance: once
v_gene: TRBV6-6
j_gene: TRBJ1-1
d_gene: -
CDR3nt: TGTGCCAGCAGTTCGGGAGGCACTGAAGCTTTCTTT
CDR3aa: CASSSGGTEAFF

abundance: -
v_gene: TRBV29-1
j_gene: TRBJ1-1
d_gene: -
CDR3nt: TGCAGCGCCAGGAACACTGAAGCTTTCTTT
CDR3aa: CSARNTEAFF

abundance: -
v_gene: TRBV7-9
j_gene: TRBJ1-2
d_gene: -
CDR3nt: TGTGCCAGCAGCGGCCCCAGGGGCGACTATGGCTACACCTTC
CDR3aa: CASSGPRGDYGYTF

abundance: -
v_gene: TRBV5-6
j_gene: TRBJ2-5
d_gene: TRBD2
CDR3nt: TGTGCCAGCAGCTGGGGACTAGCGGGGGGAGAGACCCAGTACTTC
CDR3aa: CASSWGLAGGETQYF

abundance: -
v_gene: TRBV9
j_gene: TRBJ2-3
d_gene: TRBD1
CDR3nt: TGTGCCAGCAGCGCAAGGACAGGGGGCTTGGATACGCAGTATTTT
CDR3aa: CASSARTGGLDTQYF

abundance: -
v_gene: TRBV6-1
j_gene: TRBJ1-1
d_gene: TRBD1
CDR3nt: TGTGCCAGCAGTGATTGGACAGGGAACACTGAAGCTTTCTTT
CDR3aa: CASSDWTGNTEAFF

abundance: -
v_gene: TRBV19
j_gene: TRBJ2-2
d_gene: TRBD1
CDR3nt: TGTGCCAGTAGTCCCGGGACAGGCTACACCGGGGAGCTGTTTTTT
CDR3aa: CASSPGTGYTGELFF

abundance: few
v_gene: TRBV7-3
j_gene: TRBJ2-2
d_gene: -
CDR3nt: TGTGCCAGCAGCTTGACGGGGGGCGATTCCACCGGGGAGCTGTTTTTT
CDR3aa: CASSLTGGDSTGELFF

abundance: -
v_gene: TRBV27
j_gene: TRBJ2-1
d_gene: TRBD1
CDR3nt: TGTGCCAGCAGTCAAACCCTAATGGGACAGGTCAATGAGCAGTTCTTC
CDR3aa: CASSQTLMGQVNEQFF

abundance: -
v_gene: TRBV7-3
j_gene: TRBJ2-1
d_gene: -
CDR3nt: TGTGCCAGCAGCTCGGGACCGGGGGTGGATGAGCAGTTCTTC
CDR3aa: CASSSGPGVDEQFF

abundance: -
v_gene: TRBV5-4
j_gene: TRBJ2-1
d_gene: -
CDR3nt: TGTGCCAGCAGCCTGAGTATGACAGGGAGGAATGAGCAGTTCTTC
CDR3aa: CASSLSMTGRNEQFF

abundance: -
v_gene: TRBV2
j_gene: TRBJ2-3
d_gene: TRBD2
CDR3nt: TGTGCCAGCAGGGGGACTAGCGGGGGCCATACGCAGTATTTT
CDR3aa: CASRGTSGGHTQYF

abundance: -
v_gene: TRBV9
j_gene: TRBJ2-3
d_gene: TRBD2
CDR3nt: TGTGCCAGCAGCGTCCTTGGGGGGGGAGATACGCAGTATTTT
CDR3aa: CASSVLGGGDTQYF

abundance: -
v_gene: TRBV2
j_gene: TRBJ2-2
d_gene: -
CDR3nt: TGTGCCAGCAGTGATCCACGACCGGGGACCGGGGAGCTGTTTTTT
CDR3aa: CASSDPRPGTGELFF

abundance: -
v_gene: TRBV7-2
j_gene: TRBJ1-5
d_gene: TRBD1
CDR3nt: TGTGCCAGCAGCGCGGACAGGGGTGGCAATCAGCCCCAGCATTTT
CDR3aa: CASSADRGGNQPQHF

abundance: -
v_gene: TRBV28
j_gene: TRBJ1-1
d_gene: -
CDR3nt: TGTGCCAGTGAGGGTGGCGCTGAAGCTTTCTTT
CDR3aa: CASEGGAEAFF

abundance: -
v_gene: TRBV19
j_gene: TRBJ1-5
d_gene: TRBD1
CDR3nt: TGTGCCAGTAGTCCTCGACAGGGTATAGAGGGCAATCAGCCCCAGCATTTT
CDR3aa: CASSPRQGIEGNQPQHF